These T cell receptor beta chains were read from a single sample in a study of breast tumors, draining lymph nodes, adjacent tissues. TCRdb analysed the multiplex PCR reads with MiXCR anew, one entry per CDR3 protein. Of hundreds of thousands of distinct CDR3 sequences detected, about 30% appear once; the ten largest clones hold around 1.4%. The sample was axillary lymph node tissue. These TCRs come from a female donor with breast cancer. Some clones in this sample may be carry-over from other donors' samples. CDR3s include the opening cysteine and the closing phenylalanine or tryptophan. D genes are given only for firm matches. Not all rows give a size; the values are once, few, many and, for expanded clones, a class.

v_call,j_call,d_call,clone_size,cdr3_nt,cdr3_aa
TRBV30,TRBJ1-3,-,-,TGTGCCTGGAGTGCGGACAGACTACCCTCCGGAAACACCATATATTTT,CAWSADRLPSGNTIYF
TRBV6-2/TRBV6-3,TRBJ1-1,-,-,TGTGCCAGCAGTTACTCTGGGGCCTTGCGCACTGAAGCTTTCTTT,CASSYSGALRTEAFF
TRBV14,TRBJ2-5,-,many,TGTGCCAGCAGCCATCAGAGCCAAGAGACCCAGTACTTC,CASSHQSQETQYF
TRBV30,TRBJ2-2,-,-,TGTGCCTCACATGGAGGGCTCGCGAACACCGGGGAGCTGTTTTTT,CASHGGLANTGELFF
TRBV7-9,TRBJ2-3,TRBD2,-,TGTGCCAGCAGCCAAGACCCAAGCCATTCTCTAGCGGAGCGCACAGATACGCAGTATTTT,CASSQDPSHSLAERTDTQYF
TRBV12-3/TRBV12-4,TRBJ1-2,TRBD1,once,TGTGCCAGCAGTAGACAGGGGGCTGGTTATGGCTACACCTTC,CASSRQGAGYGYTF
TRBV30,TRBJ2-1,-,many,TGTGCCTGGAGTGTACAGTCCCTCTCCTACAATGAGCAGTTCTTC,CAWSVQSLSYNEQFF
TRBV20-1,TRBJ1-1,TRBD1,-,TGCAGCGCCGGGACAGGGGGGACTGAAGCTTTCTTT,CSAGTGGTEAFF
TRBV27,TRBJ2-1,TRBD1,many,TGTGCCAGCAGTACGACAGGGAATGAGCAGTTCTTC,CASSTTGNEQFF
TRBV12-5,TRBJ1-6,-,-,TGTGCTAGTGGCCGCCCCCGAGCGGGAGGGAATTCACCCCTCCACTTT,CASGRPRAGGNSPLHF
TRBV5-1,TRBJ2-6,-,-,TGCGCCAGCAGATTTGGGGGATTAGGGGGCAACGTCCTGACTTTC,CASRFGGLGGNVLTF
TRBV2,TRBJ2-5,TRBD2,many,TGTGCCAGCAGGCTTCAGCGGGAGGCCCCAGAGACCCAGTACTTC,CASRLQREAPETQYF
TRBV20-1,TRBJ2-1,TRBD2,-,TGCGGTGCTAGAGATGTGACTAGCGGGACATGGGAGCAGTTCTTC,CGARDVTSGTWEQFF
TRBV28,TRBJ1-6,TRBD1,-,TGTGCCAGCAGTTTTGGGGGACAGGGTAGGGGGCCAAATAATTCACCCCTCCACTTT,CASSFGGQGRGPNNSPLHF
TRBV28,TRBJ2-7,-,many,TGTGCCAGCAGGGAAGGGACCTCCTACGAGCAGTACTTC,CASREGTSYEQYF
TRBV12-3/TRBV12-4,TRBJ1-3,-,-,TGTGCCAGCAACGACCTTAAAACGGAGGGGTCTGGAAACACCATATATTTT,CASNDLKTEGSGNTIYF
TRBV5-8,TRBJ1-3,-,many,TGTGCCAGCAGGGACGACCTTCCGGGAAACACCATATATTTT,CASRDDLPGNTIYF
TRBV19,TRBJ1-5,-,-,TGTGCCAGTAGCGAGCGGGGGTGGAGGTACGAGCATTTT,CASSERGWRYEHF
TRBV18,TRBJ2-7,TRBD2,many,TGTGCCAGCTCACCGGTCCTAGCGGGAAGCTCCTACGAGCAGTACTTC,CASSPVLAGSSYEQYF
TRBV7-8,TRBJ2-3,TRBD1,-,TGTGCCAGCAGCTTTAGGGTAATGGCCGGGACAGGGGGAGGGGATACGCAGTATTTT,CASSFRVMAGTGGGDTQYF
TRBV5-1,TRBJ2-3,-,many,TGCGCCAGCAGCTTGTCCCTAAGCACAGATACGCAGTATTTT,CASSLSLSTDTQYF
TRBV7-9,TRBJ2-2,-,many,TGTGCCAGCAGCCTACAGGGGAACACCGGGGAGCTGTTTTTT,CASSLQGNTGELFF
TRBV5-1,TRBJ2-1,-,many,TGCGCCAGCAGCCCGGACCTCGCGGGGCAGTTCTTC,CASSPDLAGQFF
TRBV20-1,TRBJ1-1,-,-,TGCAGTGCGCTGACGGGGAGATTCATGAACGCTGAAGCTTTCTTT,CSALTGRFMNAEAFF
TRBV11-2,TRBJ2-5,TRBD2,many,TGTGCCAACAGCTTAGGACGGACTAGCGGGAGGTCGGGAGAGACCCAGTACTTC,CANSLGRTSGRSGETQYF
TRBV3-1,TRBJ2-3,TRBD2,many,TGTGCCAGCAGCCCCCCCCAAGCGGGGGAGGCAGATACGCAGTATTTT,CASSPPQAGEADTQYF
TRBV20-1,TRBJ1-3,TRBD1,few,TGCAGTGCCACGGGACAGGGGGCGGGAAACACCATATATTTT,CSATGQGAGNTIYF
TRBV30,TRBJ1-5,-,many,TGTGCCTGGGACGGGGTGGGAAATCAGCCCCAGCATTTT,CAWDGVGNQPQHF
TRBV7-6,TRBJ2-3,-,-,TGCGCCAGCAGCCGGCAGGAGAGGACAGATACGCAGTATTTT,CASSRQERTDTQYF
TRBV6-5,TRBJ1-5,TRBD1,-,TGTGCCAGCAGTCCAGACAGGGGGCCCAATCAGCCCCAGCATTTT,CASSPDRGPNQPQHF
TRBV10-2,TRBJ1-6,-,-,TGCGCCAGCAGTGACAGGCCCCCTGATGGTAATTCACCCCTCCACTTT,CASSDRPPDGNSPLHF
TRBV27,TRBJ1-2,TRBD1,many,TGTGCCAGCAGTCCACGGGCAGGGGGCGTCTATGGCTACACCTTC,CASSPRAGGVYGYTF
TRBV7-2,TRBJ2-5,-,-,TGTGCCAGCAGCTTAGGAGGGAGATCCGGAGAGACCCAGTACTTC,CASSLGGRSGETQYF
TRBV6-1,TRBJ1-2,-,many,TGTGCCAGCAGTGCCGGGACACCTTATGGCTACACCTTC,CASSAGTPYGYTF
TRBV7-3,TRBJ2-1,-,many,TGTGCCAGCAGCTTTGTGCAGGGGAGCAATGAGCAGTTCTTC,CASSFVQGSNEQFF
TRBV7-9,TRBJ2-1,TRBD1,many,TGTGCCAGCACCGAAGACAGGGTGGGTGAGCAGTTCTTC,CASTEDRVGEQFF
TRBV19,TRBJ2-4,-,-,TGTGCCAGTAGTATAAAGACAGGGAGGGGAACTGGAAACATTCAGTCCTTC,CASSIKTGRGTGNIQSF
TRBV24-1,TRBJ1-2,-,-,TGTGCCACCAGTGAGCACATTAACTATGGCTACACCTTC,CATSEHINYGYTF
TRBV7-2,TRBJ1-1,-,few,TGTGCCAGCAGCCCCTTCAGGAGGCTAGAAGCTTTCTTT,CASSPFRRLEAFF
TRBV10-3,TRBJ1-2,-,many,TGTGCCATCAATAACGGAGGGAACTATGGCTACACCTTC,CAINNGGNYGYTF
TRBV11-3,TRBJ2-1,-,many,TGTGCCAGCAGCCTCAATTACAATGAGCAGTTCTTC,CASSLNYNEQFF
TRBV11-3,TRBJ2-5,-,many,TGTGCCAGCAGCTTAGTGTGGGTATCGGGAGAGACCCAGTACTTC,CASSLVWVSGETQYF
TRBV7-9,TRBJ1-2,-,-,TGTGCCAGCAGCTTGGAGTCAGGGCCCTCGGGGGGCTACCCCTTC,CASSLESGPSGGYPF